These T cell receptor beta chains were read from a single sample in a study of beta chain features in type 1 diabetes. TCRdb's table, derived via immunoSEQ multiplex PCR, lists solely in-frame clones and lacks some. The table lists tens of thousands of clones, 55% to 70% of them singletons. Material for sequencing was stem cell memory CD4+ T cells from blood. Source of these receptors: a woman between 40 and 55 years old with type 1 diabetes. Both conserved end residues are part of each CDR3. D genes are given only for firm matches. The size entry is marked missing in some rows and otherwise reads once, few, many or a size class.

>TRBD1|few|TRBV28|TRBJ1-1
CASSLLPGQGGNTEAFF
TGTGCCAGCAGTTTATTGCCCGGACAGGGGGGGAACACTGAAGCTTTCTTT
>TRBD1|-|TRBV30|TRBJ1-2
CAWSVLTGPRGGYTF
TGTGCCTGGAGTGTACTGACAGGGCCGAGGGGCGGCTACACCTTC
>-|-|TRBV28|TRBJ2-1
CASSLAGHLGNEQFF
TGTGCCAGCAGTCTAGCTGGGCATCTAGGGAATGAGCAGTTCTTC
>TRBD1|-|TRBV10-3|TRBJ2-3
CAISNSGTGGRSTDTQYF
TGTGCCATCAGTAACTCCGGGACAGGGGGCAGAAGCACAGATACGCAGTATTTT
>TRBD2|-|TRBV5-5|TRBJ2-5
CASSLVRLAGEETQYF
TGTGCCAGCAGCTTGGTAAGGTTGGCGGGAGAAGAGACCCAGTACTTC
>-|-|TRBV6-6|TRBJ2-7
CASSYSGLSSYEQYF
TGTGCCAGCAGTTACTCGGGACTGAGCTCCTACGAGCAGTACTTC
>TRBD1|once|TRBV7-2|TRBJ1-2
CASSLPRDRDYGYTF
TGTGCCAGCAGCTTACCCAGGGACAGGGATTATGGCTACACCTTC
>TRBD1|-|TRBV19|TRBJ2-1
CASSPRGTGQGNEQFF
TGTGCCAGTAGTCCCCGGGGAACGGGACAGGGCAATGAGCAGTTCTTC
>-|few|TRBV2|TRBJ1-6
CASREQVYNSPLHF
TGTGCCAGCAGGGAACAGGTTTATAATTCACCCCTCCACTTT
>-|-|TRBV7-2|TRBJ1-1
CASSFTENTEAFF
TGTGCCAGCAGCTTCACAGAGAACACTGAAGCTTTCTTT
>-|few|TRBV7-9|TRBJ2-7
CASSLVGGIDEQYF
TGTGCCAGCAGCTTAGTAGGAGGGATCGACGAGCAGTACTTC
>-|-|TRBV7-9|TRBJ1-5
CASSRGGGNQPQHF
TGTGCCAGCAGTCGCGGGGGCGGCAATCAGCCCCAGCATTTT
>-|-|TRBV5-6|TRBJ1-1
CASSLARVLDRTEAFF
TGTGCCAGCAGCTTGGCCCGAGTTTTAGACAGGACCGAGGCTTTCTTT
>TRBD2|few|TRBV4-1|TRBJ2-1
CASSQDKGGSKNEQFF
TGCGCCAGCAGCCAAGATAAAGGCGGGAGTAAGAATGAGCAGTTCTTC
>-|-|TRBV7-2|TRBJ2-5
CASSLRTAARGDRPETQYF
TGTGCCAGCAGCCTCCGGACCGCAGCAAGGGGTGATCGACCAGAGACCCAGTACTTC
>TRBD2|-|TRBV5-1|TRBJ2-7
CASRREGEQYF
TGCGCCAGCAGGAGGGAGGGCGAGCAGTACTTC
>-|-|TRBV18|TRBJ2-1
CASSQSRDSYNEQFF
TGTGCCAGCTCTCAGTCCCGGGACTCCTACAATGAGCAGTTCTTC
>TRBD1|few|TRBV16|TRBJ1-5
CASSHDRAGQPQHF
TGTGCCAGCAGCCACGACAGGGCCGGACAGCCCCAGCATTTT
>-|-|TRBV9|TRBJ1-1
CASSPAPQDTEAFF
TGTGCCAGCAGCCCCGCCCCGCAGGACACTGAAGCTTTCTTT
>TRBD2|-|TRBV29-1|TRBJ2-7
CSAWGLASSEQYF
TGCAGCGCTTGGGGACTAGCGAGTTCCGAGCAGTACTTC
>TRBD1|few|TRBV9|TRBJ1-3
CASSVATGGFGNTIYF
TGTGCCAGCAGCGTTGCGACAGGGGGTTTTGGAAACACCATATATTTT
>-|few|TRBV6-1|TRBJ2-2
CASRLLSGAGELFF
TGTGCCAGCAGGCTACTCAGCGGAGCCGGGGAGCTGTTTTTT
>-|few|TRBV6-6|TRBJ1-1
CASSQQGGRTEAFF
TGTGCCAGCAGTCAACAGGGCGGGCGGACTGAAGCTTTCTTT
>TRBD1|-|TRBV7-8|TRBJ2-5
CASSTRGQAQYF
TGTGCCAGCAGCACCCGTGGACAGGCCCAGTACTTC
>TRBD1|-|TRBV9|TRBJ2-7
CASSVNTGGSYEQYF
TGTGCCAGCAGCGTAAATACAGGGGGCTCCTACGAGCAGTACTTC
>-|-|TRBV4-3|TRBJ2-7
CASSFGQGMSYEQYF
TGCGCCAGCAGTTTTGGGCAGGGGATGTCCTACGAGCAGTACTTC
>TRBD1|-|TRBV5-4|TRBJ1-2
CASSGTGTVYNYGYTF
TGTGCCAGCAGCGGGACCGGGACAGTTTATAACTATGGCTACACCTTC
>TRBD2|-|TRBV2|TRBJ2-5
CASGGGRDRLQETQYF
TGTGCCTCCGGGGGGGGCAGGGACCGACTCCAAGAGACCCAGTACTTC
>-|-|TRBV6-6|TRBJ1-5
CASSYQRYSNQPQHF
TGTGCCAGCAGTTACCAGAGGTATAGCAATCAGCCCCAGCATTTT
>-|-|TRBV5-1|TRBJ2-1
CASSFSGPSYNEQFF
TGCGCCAGCAGCTTCAGCGGTCCCTCCTACAATGAGCAGTTCTTC
>TRBD2|-|TRBV5-4|TRBJ2-1
CASSLTGTSGSYNEQFF
TGTGCCAGCAGCCTTACCGGGACTAGCGGCTCCTACAATGAGCAGTTCTTC
>-|-|TRBV5-5|TRBJ1-6
CASSFWSSYNSPLHF
TGTGCCAGCAGCTTCTGGAGCTCCTATAATTCACCCCTCCACTTT
>-|-|TRBV4-1|TRBJ2-2
CASSPVGGDTGELFF
TGCGCCAGCAGCCCCGTAGGGGGAGACACCGGGGAGCTGTTTTTT
>TRBD2|-|TRBV4-1|TRBJ2-1
CASSQEVPSGRLSEQFF
TGCGCCAGCAGCCAAGAGGTTCCCAGCGGGAGGCTAAGTGAGCAGTTCTTC
>TRBD2|-|TRBV27|TRBJ2-3
CASRVGTSGRDTQYF
TGTGCCAGCAGAGTCGGGACTAGCGGGAGGGATACGCAGTATTTT
>-|few|TRBV6-6|TRBJ2-3
CASSYADTQYF
TGTGCCAGCAGTTACGCGGATACGCAGTATTTT
>TRBD1|few|TRBV2|TRBJ1-2
CASMAGGYGYTF
TGTGCCAGCATGGCAGGGGGCTATGGCTACACCTTC
>-|-|TRBV2|TRBJ2-1
CASSASGLPRQFF
TGTGCCAGCAGTGCCTCGGGACTCCCGAGGCAGTTCTTC
>-|-|TRBV5-1|TRBJ1-4
CASSLVGAPNEKLFF
TGCGCCAGCAGCTTGGTAGGGGCGCCGAATGAAAAACTGTTTTTT
>-|-|TRBV7-2|TRBJ1-6
CASSFRGSSYNSPLHF
TGTGCCAGCAGCTTCAGAGGGAGCTCCTATAATTCACCCCTCCACTTT
>-|once|TRBV2|TRBJ2-1
CASRQGYEQFF
TGTGCCAGCAGGCAGGGTTATGAGCAGTTCTTC
>-|-|TRBV5-1|TRBJ2-3
CASSLDGQGSDTQYF
TGCGCCAGCAGCTTGGATGGTCAGGGGAGTGACACGCAGTATTTT
>TRBD2|-|TRBV28|TRBJ2-5
CASVAGGPGTQYF
TGTGCCAGCGTAGCGGGAGGGCCAGGGACCCAGTACTTC
>-|-|TRBV4-1|TRBJ2-5
CASSQVGALKETQYF
TGCGCCAGCAGCCAAGTAGGAGCTTTAAAAGAGACCCAGTACTTC
>-|-|TRBV4-3|TRBJ2-3
CASTSRGGSADTQYF
TGCGCCAGCACCTCCCGAGGAGGGAGCGCAGATACGCAGTATTTT
>-|-|TRBV28|TRBJ1-5
CASTYRARRAQPQHF
TGTGCCAGCACCTACAGGGCGCGCAGGGCTCAGCCCCAGCATTTT
>TRBD2|few|TRBV4-3|TRBJ2-1
CASSQGTSGYNEQFF
TGCGCCAGCAGCCAAGGGACTAGTGGGTACAATGAGCAGTTCTTC
>TRBD2|-|TRBV9|TRBJ2-7
CASSPHSGRYRSYEQYF
TGTGCCAGCAGCCCCCATAGCGGGAGGTACCGTTCCTACGAGCAGTACTTC
>-|few|TRBV7-9|TRBJ2-5
CASSQTGYQETQYF
TGTGCCAGCAGCCAGACGGGGTACCAAGAGACCCAGTACTTC
>-|-|TRBV5-1|TRBJ2-5
CASSRKPEETQYF
TGCGCCAGCAGCCGTAAGCCGGAGGAGACCCAGTACTTC
>TRBD1|once|TRBV4-2|TRBJ1-2
CASSQGLRGRSYGYTF
TGTGCCAGCAGCCAAGGATTAAGGGGGCGAAGCTATGGCTACACCTTC
>TRBD1|-|TRBV5-1|TRBJ2-3
CASSAAGQGTDTQYF
TGCGCCAGCAGCGCTGCTGGACAGGGCACAGATACGCAGTATTTT
>TRBD2|-|TRBV7-3|TRBJ2-2
CASSLNGGDTGELFF
TGTGCCAGCAGCTTAAATGGGGGGGACACCGGGGAGCTGTTTTTT
>TRBD2|-|TRBV7-2|TRBJ2-7
CASSSTSGTYEQYF
TGTGCCAGCAGCTCTACTAGCGGCACCTACGAGCAGTACTTC
>-|few|TRBV5-1|TRBJ2-1
CASSPVGGRNNEQFF
TGCGCCAGCAGCCCCGTTGGGGGGAGAAACAATGAGCAGTTCTTC